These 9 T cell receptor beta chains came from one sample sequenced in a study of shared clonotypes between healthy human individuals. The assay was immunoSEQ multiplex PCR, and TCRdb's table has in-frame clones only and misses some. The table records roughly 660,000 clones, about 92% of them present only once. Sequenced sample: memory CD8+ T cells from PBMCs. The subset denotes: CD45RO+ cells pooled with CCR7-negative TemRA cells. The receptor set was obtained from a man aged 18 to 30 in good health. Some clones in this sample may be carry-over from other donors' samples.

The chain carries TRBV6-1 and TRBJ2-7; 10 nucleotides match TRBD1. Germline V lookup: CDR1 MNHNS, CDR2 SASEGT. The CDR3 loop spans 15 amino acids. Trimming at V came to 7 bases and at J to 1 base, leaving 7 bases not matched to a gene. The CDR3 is CASKIGTGVSYEQYF. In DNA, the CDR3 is TGTGCCAGCAAAATCGGGACAGGGGTTTCCTACGAGCAGTACTTC.

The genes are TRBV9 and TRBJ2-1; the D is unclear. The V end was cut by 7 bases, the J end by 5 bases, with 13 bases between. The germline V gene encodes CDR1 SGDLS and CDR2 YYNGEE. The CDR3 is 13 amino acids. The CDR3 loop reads CASSLRRDNEQFF. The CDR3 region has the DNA TGTGCCAGCTCATTACGCCGGGACAATGAGCAGTTCTTC.

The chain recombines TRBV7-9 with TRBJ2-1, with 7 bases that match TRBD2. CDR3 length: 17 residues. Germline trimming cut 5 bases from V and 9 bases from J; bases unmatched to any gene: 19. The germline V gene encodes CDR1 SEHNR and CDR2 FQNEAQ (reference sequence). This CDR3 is CASSPTRVGGRLGEQFF. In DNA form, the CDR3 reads TGTGCCAGCAGCCCCACCAGGGTTGGCGGGAGACTAGGTGAGCAGTTCTTC.

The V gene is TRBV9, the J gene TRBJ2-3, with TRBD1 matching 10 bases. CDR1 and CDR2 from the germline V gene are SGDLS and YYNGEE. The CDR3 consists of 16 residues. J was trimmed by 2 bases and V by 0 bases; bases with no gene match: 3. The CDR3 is CASSVEGTGATDTQYF. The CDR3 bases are TGTGCCAGCAGCGTAGAAGGGACAGGGGCCACAGATACGCAGTATTTT.

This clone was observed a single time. The CDR3, as DNA: TGTGCCAGCAGCCAAGCGCGCGGAGGACTAGCTTTCAATGAGCAGTTCTTC. Protein product: CASSQARGGLAFNEQFF. The chain uses TRBV4-2 and TRBJ2-1, with 8 nucleotides matching TRBD2. V was clipped by 1 base and J by 6 bases; unmatched bases: 11. The CDR3 contains 17 residues. The germline CDR1 and CDR2 sequences are LGHNA and YNFKEQ.

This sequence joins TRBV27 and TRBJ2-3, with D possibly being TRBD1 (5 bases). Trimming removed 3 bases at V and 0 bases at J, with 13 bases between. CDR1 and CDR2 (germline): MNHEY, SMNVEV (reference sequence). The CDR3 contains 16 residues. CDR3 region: CASSFIGVSSTDTQYF. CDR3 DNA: TGTGCCAGCAGTTTCATAGGGGTTTCTAGCACAGATACGCAGTATTTT.

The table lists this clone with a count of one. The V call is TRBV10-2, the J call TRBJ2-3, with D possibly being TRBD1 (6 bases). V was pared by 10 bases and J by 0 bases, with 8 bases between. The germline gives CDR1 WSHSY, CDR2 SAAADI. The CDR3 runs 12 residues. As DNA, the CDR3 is TGCGCCAATGGACAGAGCACAGATACGCAGTATTTT. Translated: CANGQSTDTQYF.

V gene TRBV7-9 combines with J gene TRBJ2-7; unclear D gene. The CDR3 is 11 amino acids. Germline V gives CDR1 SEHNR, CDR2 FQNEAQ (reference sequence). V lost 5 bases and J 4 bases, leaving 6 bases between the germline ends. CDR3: CASSTGYEQYF. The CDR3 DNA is TGTGCCAGCAGCACCGGATACGAGCAGTACTTC.

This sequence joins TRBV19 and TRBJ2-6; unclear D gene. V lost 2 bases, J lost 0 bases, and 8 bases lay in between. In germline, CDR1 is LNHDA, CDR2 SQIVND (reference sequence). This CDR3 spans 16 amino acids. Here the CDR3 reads CASSIPLRSGANVLTF. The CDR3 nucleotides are TGTGCCAGTAGTATACCTTTACGCTCTGGGGCCAACGTCCTGACTTTC.